The 18 T cell receptor beta chains reported below all come from one sample, sequenced in a study of blood T cell repertoires in COVID-19. Repertoires were generated with immunoSEQ multiplex PCR, while TCRdb's copy carries only in-frame clones and drops some. The table records about 73,000 clones, roughly four fifths of them present only once. Input material: peripheral blood. The receptors derive from a woman aged 55-69 years with acute or convalescent COVID-19.

The chain uses TRBV2 and TRBJ1-5, with 7 bases lining up with TRBD1. CDR3 length equals 14 residues. Trimming removed 3 bases from V and 7 bases from J; junction bases left unmatched: 6. The germline gives CDR1 SNHLY, CDR2 FYNNEI. The CDR3 protein is CASSETQGSQPQHF. CDR3 nucleotide sequence: TGTGCCAGCAGTGAGACACAGGGGTCACAGCCCCAGCATTTT.

This chain links TRBV6-5 with TRBJ1-6; 8 bases match TRBD1. This CDR3 spans 13 amino acids. The V gene's germline CDR1 is MNHEY and CDR2 SVGAGI. V gave up 6 bases and J gave up 7 bases; unmatched junction bases: 2. Here the CDR3 reads CASSRQGNSPLHF. The CDR3, as DNA: TGTGCCAGCAGCCGACAGGGGAATTCACCCCTCCACTTT.

This rearrangement joins TRBV5-1 to TRBJ1-5; no firm D call. Trimming pared 4 bases from V and 6 bases from J, leaving 8 bases between. Germline V gives CDR1 SGHRS, CDR2 YFSETQ. This CDR3 is built from 12 residues. CDR3 nucleotide sequence: TGCGCCAGCAGCCTGGACGGTCAGCCCCAGCATTTT. It encodes CASSLDGQPQHF.

The V and J genes are TRBV27 and TRBJ1-5; the match to TRBD1 covers 7 bases. Germline values: CDR1 MNHEY, CDR2 SMNVEV (reference sequence). This CDR3 region has 15 residues. Losses at the gene ends were 6 bases for V and 6 bases for J; bases not matched to a gene: 11. CDR3 sequence (DNA): TGTGCCAGCAGCCTAGAGAACAGGGGCGGTCAGCCCCAGCATTTT. Its protein is CASSLENRGGQPQHF.

In nucleotides, the CDR3 is TGTGCCAGCAGCCAAGATGGGCAGTATGGCTACACCTTC. It specifies CASSQDGQYGYTF. The rearrangement joins TRBV14 to TRBJ1-2; D remains ambiguous. The ends were cut back, 0 bases at V and 5 bases at J, with 7 bases in the middle. Germline CDR1 and CDR2: SGHDN and FVKESK. The CDR3 spans 13 residues.

The rearrangement uses TRBV5-8 and TRBJ2-1; TRBD1 aligns across 12 bases. The germline V gene has CDR1 SGHTS and CDR2 YDEGEE. The CDR3 length is 15 residues. The ends lost 2 bases at V and 10 bases at J; junction bases unmatched: 7. The CDR3 sequence: CASSFMGQGAGEQFF. The CDR3 DNA sequence: TGTGCCAGCAGCTTTATGGGACAGGGGGCCGGAGAGCAGTTCTTC.

The chain employs TRBV28 and TRBJ1-2; D remains unclear. CDR1 and CDR2 from the germline V gene are MDHEN and SYDVKM. The CDR3 is 12 residues long. The germline V and J ends were trimmed by 6 bases and 2 bases, with 7 bases remaining between them. DNA for the CDR3: TGTGCCAGCAGGAGGAGGAACTATGGCTACACCTTC. It codes for CASRRRNYGYTF.

This rearrangement joins TRBV5-4 to TRBJ1-6; 8 bases are a match to TRBD1. The V and J ends lost 2 bases and 6 bases, in that order; junction bases with no gene match: 7. CDR1 is SGHNT, CDR2 YYREEE, per germline (reference sequence). This CDR3 spans 16 amino acids. CDR3 DNA sequence: TGTGCCAGCAGCTTTGCCCCGGGACAGGTTAATTCACCCCTCCACTTT. Translating gives CASSFAPGQVNSPLHF. Supplemented by reference TRBV5-4 and TRBJ1-6, the full variable domain reads ETGVTQSPTHLIKTRGQQVTLRCSSQSGHNTVSWYQQALGQGPQFIFQYYREEENGRGNFPPRFSGLQFPNYSSELNVNALELDDSALYLCASSFAPGQVNSPLHFGNGTRLTVT.

This clone was seen only once. The chain is built from TRBV11-3 and TRBJ2-3; tentatively, D is TRBD1 (7 bases). The germline V gene encodes CDR1 SGHNT and CDR2 YENEEA. Trimming pared 5 bases from V and 0 bases from J, leaving 15 bases between. CDR3 length: 16 amino acids. CDR3 loop: CASSLGGGMSTDTQYF. The CDR3 nucleotides read TGTGCCAGCAGCCTAGGGGGCGGGATGAGCACAGATACGCAGTATTTT.

The chain uses TRBV19 and TRBJ2-7; D is perhaps TRBD1 (6 bases). This CDR3 spans 16 amino acids. The germline V and J ends were trimmed by 5 bases and 3 bases, with 20 bases remaining between them. CDR1 LNHDA and CDR2 SQIVND come from the germline V gene (reference sequence). The CDR3 bases are TGTGCCAGTAGTTCCGGGACACGAACACAGGGCTACGAGCAGTACTTC. This encodes CASSSGTRTQGYEQYF.

The chain carries TRBV4-1 and TRBJ2-1; 7 nucleotides align to TRBD2. This CDR3 is built from 16 residues. Germline loops: CDR1 MGHRA, CDR2 YSYEKL. V was pared by 1 base and J by 12 bases, with 15 bases of the junction left unmatched. The CDR3 nucleotides read TGCGCCAGCAGCCAAGGAGCCGGTCTAGCGGCGCTCCTGCAGTTCTTC. Translation gives CASSQGAGLAALLQFF.

In its sample, this clone was seen a few times. This chain joins TRBV5-1 and TRBJ2-5, with D perhaps matching TRBD1 (6 bases). There are 17 residues in the CDR3. The V end was cut by 3 bases, the J end by 3 bases, with 21 bases between. Looked up from germline, CDR1 is SGHRS and CDR2 is YFSETQ. The CDR3 is CASSWGRQVAQKETQYF. The CDR3 coding sequence is TGCGCCAGCAGCTGGGGGCGGCAGGTGGCCCAAAAAGAGACCCAGTACTTC.

The V and J genes are TRBV20-1 and TRBJ2-1; D may be TRBD2 (5 bases). This CDR3 is built from 11 residues. The germline V and J ends were trimmed by 1 base and 10 bases, with 8 bases remaining between them. The germline gives CDR1 DFQATT, CDR2 SNEGSKA (reference sequence). The CDR3 nucleotides are TGCAGTGCTAGAGTGGACTGGGAGCAGTTCTTC. As protein: CSARVDWEQFF.

The chain recombines TRBV10-3 with TRBJ2-5, with 7 positions matching TRBD2. The germline V gene has CDR1 ENHRY and CDR2 SYGVKD. V trimming: 3 bases; J trimming: 1 base; junction bases outside the gene matches: 5. There are 15 residues in the CDR3. For the CDR3, the DNA is TGTGCCATCAGTGATCCGGGAGGATCCCAAGAGACCCAGTACTTC. This encodes CAISDPGGSQETQYF.

This chain joins TRBV7-6 and TRBJ1-4, with TRBD1 identical over 10 bases. Germline CDR1 SGHVS, CDR2 FNYEAQ. Losses at the gene ends were 3 bases for V and 8 bases for J; bases not matched to a gene: 0. The CDR3 contains 13 residues. CDR3 protein: CASSLTGGEKLFF. CDR3 bases: TGTGCCAGCAGCTTGACAGGGGGCGAAAAACTGTTTTTT.

The chain links TRBV7-9 to TRBJ1-2; TRBD1 matches at 10 bases. V dropped 3 bases and J dropped 2; count of bases not matched to a gene: 3. The CDR3 has 15 amino acids. CDR1 SEHNR and CDR2 FQNEAQ come from the germline V gene (reference sequence). CDR3 coding DNA: TGTGCCAGCAGCTTGACAGGGGGCGAAAACTATGGCTACACCTTC. This translates into CASSLTGGENYGYTF. Together with reference TRBV7-9 and TRBJ1-2, the CDR3 gives the full variable domain: DTGVSQNPRHKITKRGQNVTFRCDPISEHNRLYWYRQTLGQGPEFLTYFQNEAQLEKSRLLSDRFSAERPKGSFSTLEIQRTEQGDSAMYLCASSLTGGENYGYTFGSGTRLTVV.

The CDR3 coding sequence is TGTGCCAGCTCTAACGGACAGGACCCCCGTAGGAAGCAGTACTTC. Translated, it gives CASSNGQDPRRKQYF. V is TRBV18 and J is TRBJ2-7; 7 nucleotides match TRBD1. Per the germline V gene, CDR1 is KGHSH and CDR2 is LQKENI. V was clipped by 6 bases and J by 8 bases; unmatched bases: 16. CDR3 length: 15 amino acids.

The chain recombines TRBV7-9 with TRBJ2-1; weak D call: TRBD2 (6 bases). CDR1 is SEHNR, CDR2 FQNEAQ, per germline (reference sequence). The ends were cut back, 5 bases at V and 9 bases at J, with 11 bases in the middle. The CDR3 sequence is 12 residues long. The chain's CDR3 is CASSEVAVEQFF. CDR3 in DNA: TGTGCCAGCAGCGAAGTAGCGGTTGAGCAGTTCTTC.